Listed below are T cell receptor beta chains from one sample, sequenced in a study of blood T cell repertoires in COVID-19. Clones were sequenced by immunoSEQ multiplex PCR, and TCRdb holds only the in-frame ones, with some missing. Of roughly 280,000 clones detected, roughly 90% appear once; the ten largest clones hold 2.8%. The sequenced sample consisted of PBMCs or T cells enriched from blood (not recorded which). All receptors come from a man aged 40-50 years who had been exposed to COVID-19. Both conserved end residues are part of each CDR3. Each record gives: D gene, J gene, clone size, V gene, CDR3 protein, CDR3 DNA. D genes are given only for firm matches. Some rows have no size entry. The others give once, few or many, or a class for an expanded clone.

D: -; J: TRBJ1-1; size: -; V: TRBV7-9; CDR3: CASSLAAGAWAFF; DNA: TGTGCCAGCAGCTTAGCGGCGGGGGCTTGGGCTTTCTTT
D: TRBD2; J: TRBJ2-5; size: -; V: TRBV7-2; CDR3: CASSDRRREGLQETQYF; DNA: TGTGCCAGCAGCGACCGGAGGCGGGAGGGCCTTCAAGAGACCCAGTACTTC
D: -; J: TRBJ2-2; size: -; V: TRBV4-3; CDR3: CASSQDSPGHYTGELFF; DNA: TGCGCCAGCAGCCAAGACTCCCCGGGACACTACACCGGGGAGCTGTTTTTT
D: TRBD1; J: TRBJ2-7; size: -; V: TRBV28; CDR3: CASSTGQGGGEQYF; DNA: TGTGCCAGCAGTACGGGACAGGGAGGGGGCGAGCAGTACTTC
D: TRBD2; J: TRBJ2-1; size: -; V: TRBV7-9; CDR3: CASSLTSGANEQFF; DNA: TGTGCCAGCAGCTTGACTAGCGGGGCCAATGAGCAGTTCTTC
D: -; J: TRBJ2-1; size: -; V: TRBV6-6; CDR3: CASSPGTYAYNEQFF; DNA: TGTGCCAGCAGTCCCGGGACTTACGCCTACAATGAGCAGTTCTTC
D: -; J: TRBJ2-5; size: -; V: TRBV9; CDR3: CASSGPRETQYF; DNA: TGTGCCAGCAGCGGACCTAGGGAGACCCAGTACTTC
D: TRBD2; J: TRBJ2-1; size: -; V: TRBV12-5; CDR3: CASGLPGTSGSYGQFF; DNA: TGTGCTAGTGGTTTGCCGGGGACTAGCGGGAGTTACGGGCAGTTCTTC
D: TRBD2; J: TRBJ2-7; size: -; V: TRBV10-3; CDR3: CAISGTSGRQSEQYF; DNA: TGTGCCATCAGCGGGACTAGCGGGAGGCAATCCGAGCAGTACTTC
D: TRBD1; J: TRBJ1-2; size: -; V: TRBV2; CDR3: CASRSPGQSVYGYTF; DNA: TGTGCCAGCAGATCACCGGGACAGAGCGTCTATGGCTACACCTTC
D: -; J: TRBJ2-1; size: -; V: TRBV12-2; CDR3: CASRPRAAGGAGEQFF; DNA: TGTGCAAGTCGCCCACGGGCGGCGGGAGGTGCGGGTGAGCAGTTCTTC
D: TRBD2; J: TRBJ2-1; size: -; V: TRBV9; CDR3: CASSVVPLREGGNEQFF; DNA: TGTGCCAGCAGCGTAGTCCCTCTACGGGAGGGTGGTAATGAGCAGTTCTTC
D: TRBD1; J: TRBJ1-5; size: -; V: TRBV28; CDR3: CASSLISRGLINQPQHF; DNA: TGTGCCAGCAGTTTAATTTCCAGGGGGCTAATCAATCAGCCCCAGCATTTT
D: TRBD2; J: TRBJ2-3; size: -; V: TRBV5-6; CDR3: CASSLVAGGTDTQYF; DNA: TGTGCCAGCAGCTTAGTAGCGGGCGGCACAGATACGCAGTATTTT
D: TRBD1; J: TRBJ2-7; size: -; V: TRBV18; CDR3: CASSPSRTGAYEQYF; DNA: TGTGCCAGCTCACCATCCAGGACAGGGGCCTACGAGCAGTACTTC
D: -; J: TRBJ1-6; size: -; V: TRBV19; CDR3: CASKETGGRVNSPLHF; DNA: TGTGCCAGTAAGGAGACCGGCGGCCGGGTTAATTCACCCCTCCACTTT
D: -; J: TRBJ1-5; size: -; V: TRBV27; CDR3: CASSLGGGVANQPQHF; DNA: TGTGCCAGCAGTTTAGGCGGAGGGGTGGCCAATCAGCCCCAGCATTTT
D: -; J: TRBJ1-5; size: -; V: TRBV6-5; CDR3: CASSYSGAEIQPQHF; DNA: TGTGCCAGCAGTTACTCGGGGGCCGAAATTCAGCCCCAGCATTTT
D: TRBD2; J: TRBJ2-1; size: -; V: TRBV7-6; CDR3: CASTFIAGGSYNEQFF; DNA: TGTGCCAGCACCTTCATAGCGGGAGGATCCTACAATGAGCAGTTCTTC
D: -; J: TRBJ2-3; size: -; V: TRBV12-5; CDR3: CASALPNWYSTDTQYF; DNA: TGTGCTAGTGCCCTCCCGAACTGGTATAGTACAGATACGCAGTATTTT
D: -; J: TRBJ2-1; size: -; V: TRBV10-3; CDR3: CAFSAEGYNEQFF; DNA: TGTGCCTTTTCAGCGGAAGGCTACAATGAGCAGTTCTTC
D: -; J: TRBJ2-2; size: -; V: TRBV3-1/TRBV3-2; CDR3: CASSRGLATPGELFF; DNA: TGTGCCAGCAGCAGAGGCCTAGCAACCCCCGGGGAGCTGTTTTTT
D: -; J: TRBJ2-1; size: -; V: TRBV19; CDR3: CASSKSGSYNEQFF; DNA: TGTGCCAGTAGTAAAAGCGGGTCCTACAATGAGCAGTTCTTC
D: -; J: TRBJ2-7; size: -; V: TRBV30; CDR3: CAWSFRGAQYF; DNA: TGTGCCTGGAGTTTCAGGGGGGCGCAGTACTTC
D: TRBD2; J: TRBJ2-3; size: -; V: TRBV11-3; CDR3: CASSTDSGSTDTQYF; DNA: TGTGCCAGCAGCACCGATAGCGGGAGCACAGATACGCAGTATTTT
D: -; J: TRBJ2-2; size: -; V: TRBV27; CDR3: CASSLTTPPGELFF; DNA: TGTGCCAGCAGTTTGACTACCCCCCCCGGGGAGCTGTTTTTT
D: -; J: TRBJ2-3; size: -; V: TRBV7-9; CDR3: CASSPPLAASTDTQYF; DNA: TGTGCCAGCAGCCCTCCGCTAGCAGCTAGCACAGATACGCAGTATTTT
D: TRBD1; J: TRBJ1-3; size: -; V: TRBV30; CDR3: CAWSQGASGNTIYF; DNA: TGTGCCTGGAGCCAGGGGGCTTCTGGAAACACCATATATTTT
D: -; J: TRBJ1-2; size: -; V: TRBV11-3; CDR3: CASSLDHGSYGYTF; DNA: TGTGCCAGCAGCTTAGATCACGGTTCCTATGGCTACACCTTC
D: -; J: TRBJ2-6; size: -; V: TRBV6-4; CDR3: CASRDTFSGANVLTF; DNA: TGTGCCAGCAGGGACACATTTTCTGGGGCCAACGTCCTGACTTTC
D: -; J: TRBJ2-1; size: -; V: TRBV28; CDR3: CASSFYWTDSYNEQFF; DNA: TGTGCCAGCAGTTTTTATTGGACAGACTCCTACAATGAGCAGTTCTTC
D: TRBD2; J: TRBJ2-1; size: few; V: TRBV7-6; CDR3: CASSLGTTYNEQFF; DNA: TGTGCCAGCAGCCTCGGGACTACGTACAATGAGCAGTTCTTC
D: TRBD2; J: TRBJ2-3; size: -; V: TRBV9; CDR3: CASSTLTSGSTDTQYF; DNA: TGTGCCAGCAGCACCCTGACTAGCGGTAGCACAGATACGCAGTATTTT
D: TRBD2; J: TRBJ2-1; size: -; V: TRBV16; CDR3: CASSQVVIAGGPLKALGDNEQFF; DNA: TGTGCCAGCAGCCAAGTCGTAATAGCGGGAGGGCCTTTAAAAGCCTTAGGGGACAATGAGCAGTTCTTC
D: -; J: TRBJ2-7; size: -; V: TRBV11-3; CDR3: CASSLDGDLVYEQYF; DNA: TGTGCCAGCAGCTTAGACGGAGATTTGGTCTACGAGCAGTACTTC
D: TRBD1; J: TRBJ2-2; size: -; V: TRBV24-1; CDR3: CATSDPGTGATGELFF; DNA: TGTGCCACCAGTGACCCCGGGACAGGGGCCACCGGGGAGCTGTTTTTT
D: -; J: TRBJ2-2; size: -; V: TRBV20-1; CDR3: CSASRGGELFF; DNA: TGCAGTGCTAGTCGGGGCGGGGAGCTGTTTTTT
D: -; J: TRBJ2-3; size: -; V: TRBV19; CDR3: CASSMGQGYLDTQYF; DNA: TGTGCCAGTAGTATGGGTCAGGGTTATTTAGATACGCAGTATTTT
D: -; J: TRBJ2-2; size: -; V: TRBV10-3; CDR3: CAISESTARGVDGELFF; DNA: TGTGCCATCAGTGAGTCGACTGCTCGCGGTGTAGACGGGGAGCTGTTTTTT
D: -; J: TRBJ2-6; size: -; V: TRBV7-9; CDR3: CASSLGPGWSGANVLTF; DNA: TGTGCCAGCAGCTTAGGTCCGGGGTGGTCTGGGGCCAACGTCCTGACTTTC
D: TRBD2; J: TRBJ2-7; size: -; V: TRBV10-3; CDR3: CAISWTSTHEQYF; DNA: TGTGCCATCAGCTGGACTAGTACCCACGAGCAGTACTTC
D: -; J: TRBJ1-2; size: few; V: TRBV21-1; CDR3: CASIQRHRILGYTF; DNA: TGTGCCAGCATCCAGAGGCACAGGATACTTGGCTACACCTTC
D: -; J: TRBJ2-6; size: -; V: TRBV21-1; CDR3: CASSKGTSGSPLHLSGANVLTF; DNA: TGTGCCAGCAGCAAAGGTACTAGCGGGAGTCCCCTCCATCTCTCTGGGGCCAACGTCCTGACTTTC
D: -; J: TRBJ2-5; size: -; V: TRBV6-5; CDR3: CASSYSGARAETQYF; DNA: TGTGCCAGCAGTTACTCTGGCGCCAGGGCCGAGACCCAGTACTTC
D: -; J: TRBJ2-5; size: -; V: TRBV7-9; CDR3: CASSLATGQETQYF; DNA: TGTGCCAGCAGCTTAGCGACAGGTCAAGAGACCCAGTACTTC
D: TRBD2; J: TRBJ2-5; size: -; V: TRBV28; CDR3: CASSFHGGGETQYF; DNA: TGTGCCAGCAGTTTTCATGGGGGGGGAGAGACCCAGTACTTC
D: -; J: TRBJ1-1; size: few; V: TRBV5-1; CDR3: CASSLTGSWNTEAFF; DNA: TGCGCCAGCAGCTTGACAGGGTCCTGGAACACTGAAGCTTTCTTT
D: -; J: TRBJ2-5; size: -; V: TRBV6-5; CDR3: CASSPRTEYQETQYF; DNA: TGTGCCAGCAGTCCTCGGACAGAGTATCAAGAGACCCAGTACTTC
D: -; J: TRBJ2-1; size: -; V: TRBV9; CDR3: CASSVDGSGQFF; DNA: TGTGCCAGCAGCGTAGATGGTAGCGGGCAGTTCTTC
D: TRBD2; J: TRBJ2-3; size: -; V: TRBV10-3; CDR3: CAISEKRESDTQYF; DNA: TGTGCCATCAGTGAGAAGCGGGAGTCGGATACGCAGTATTTT
D: TRBD1; J: TRBJ1-1; size: -; V: TRBV6-5; CDR3: CASSSTGATEAFF; DNA: TGTGCCAGCAGTTCGACAGGGGCAACTGAAGCTTTCTTT
D: -; J: TRBJ2-1; size: -; V: TRBV5-1; CDR3: CASSLATGKFF; DNA: TGCGCCAGCAGCTTGGCTACAGGGAAGTTCTTC
D: -; J: TRBJ2-1; size: once; V: TRBV7-2; CDR3: CASSTVGVAEQFF; DNA: TGTGCCAGCAGCACCGTAGGGGTAGCTGAGCAGTTCTTC
D: -; J: TRBJ1-4; size: few; V: TRBV6-5; CDR3: CASSYSRTDHEKLFF; DNA: TGTGCCAGCAGTTACTCTAGGACTGATCATGAAAAACTGTTTTTT